What follows are 28 T cell receptor beta chains derived from one specimen sequenced in a study of cytomegalovirus exposure and HLA in healthy donors. The PCR contained 60 Vbeta and 13 Jbeta primers. Sequenced by immunoSEQ multiplex PCR; TCRdb stores in-frame clones only, minus some. Of some 160,000 clones in the sample, 80% to 90% were seen once. The specimen sequenced was PBMCs. These TCRs come from a man aged 50 to 59 in good health and CMV-seropositive.

This chain links TRBV10-3 with TRBJ2-5; 11 bases fit TRBD1. The CDR3 is 14 amino acids. Looked up from germline, CDR1 is ENHRY and CDR2 is SYGVKD. V gave up 5 bases and J gave up 4 bases; unmatched junction bases: 3. In DNA, the CDR3 is TGTGCCATCAGTAAGGACAGGGGGCCAGAGACCCAGTACTTC. It encodes CAISKDRGPETQYF.

V gene TRBV7-2 combines with J gene TRBJ1-5; TRBD1 aligns across 7 bases. With V trimmed by 5 bases and J by 6 bases, 10 bases remained unmatched. Germline V gene lookup returns CDR1 SGHTA and CDR2 FQGNSA. This CDR3 has 15 amino acids. CDR3 residues: CASSGRQGEGQPQHF. In nucleotides, the CDR3 is TGTGCCAGCAGCGGCCGGCAGGGGGAAGGTCAGCCCCAGCATTTT.

The chain joins TRBV4-1 to TRBJ1-1; possibly TRBD1 for D (6 bases). The CDR3 length is 15 residues. V lost 4 bases to trimming and J lost 5 bases, with 17 bases between them. Germline lookup yields CDR1 MGHRA and CDR2 YSYEKL. The CDR3 DNA sequence: TGCGCCAGCAGCCCAGTGGGGGGGCGGGGGACTGAAGCTTTCTTT. Residues: CASSPVGGRGTEAFF.

The chain has TRBV18 and TRBJ1-1; the D gene is possibly TRBD1 (6 bases). The length of the CDR3 is 15 residues. Germline assignment: CDR1 KGHSH and CDR2 LQKENI. Trimming stripped 1 base from V and 3 bases from J, with 12 bases between. The CDR3 DNA follows: TGTGCCAGCTCACCACTCGGGACACTAGACACTGAAGCTTTCTTT. Its translation is CASSPLGTLDTEAFF.

The rearrangement uses TRBV19 and TRBJ1-2, with D possibly being TRBD1 (6 bases). CDR1 is LNHDA and CDR2 is SQIVND in the germline V gene (reference sequence). The CDR3 totals 15 residues. Trimming stripped 3 bases from V and 0 bases from J, with 11 bases between. CDR3 coding DNA: TGTGCCAGTAGTATTATGGACAGAGCTAACTATGGCTACACCTTC. Translated: CASSIMDRANYGYTF.

This chain connects TRBV6-5 to TRBJ2-7; 8 nucleotides align to TRBD2. The germline V gene encodes CDR1 MNHEY and CDR2 SVGAGI. The CDR3 loop spans 14 amino acids. Trimming removed 7 bases from V and 6 bases from J; junction bases left unmatched: 11. The CDR3, as DNA: TGTGCCAGCACCGGGGGGGGAAGGCGAAGCGAGCAGTACTTC. As protein: CASTGGGRRSEQYF.

This rearrangement joins TRBV5-1 to TRBJ1-3; D is undetermined. Between the trimmed V and J ends, which lost 6 bases and 2 bases, there was a span of 12 bases. Germline CDR1 SGHRS, CDR2 YFSETQ. The CDR3 spans 14 residues. As DNA, the CDR3 is TGCGCCAGCACCCGCGGGGAGCCTGGAAACACCATATATTTT. Amino acid sequence: CASTRGEPGNTIYF.

This chain connects TRBV7-6 to TRBJ2-3, with D possibly being TRBD2 (5 bases). V gave up 7 bases and J gave up 2 bases, with 16 bases separating them. Germline V gene data show CDR1 as SGHVS and CDR2 as FNYEAQ. This CDR3 is built from 15 residues. The CDR3 here is CASTTSPGSTDTQYF. CDR3 nucleotides: TGTGCCAGCACCACGTCACCGGGATCCACAGATACGCAGTATTTT.

The rearrangement links TRBV28 to TRBJ2-3, with TRBD2 matching 7 bases. V lost 2 bases, J lost 3 bases, and 11 bases stayed unmatched. The CDR3 sequence is 17 residues long. Looked up from germline, CDR1 is MDHEN and CDR2 is SYDVKM. The CDR3 is CASSLGEGRGGTDTQYF. The CDR3 bases are TGTGCCAGCAGTTTAGGGGAGGGAAGGGGAGGGACAGATACGCAGTATTTT.

For the CDR3, the DNA is TGTGCCACCAAAGGGGGAGACTCGACCGGCTACGAGCAGTACTTC. Its protein product is CATKGGDSTGYEQYF. This chain joins TRBV19 and TRBJ2-5; weak D call: TRBD1 (6 bases). The end of the DNA aligns better with TRBJ2-7, so the J call may be wrong. CDR3 size: 15 residues. The germline V gene encodes CDR1 LNHDA and CDR2 SQIVND (reference sequence).

The genes are TRBV18 and TRBJ2-1; D may be TRBD2 (6 bases). The CDR3 has 16 amino acids. Trimming removed 0 bases at V and 4 bases at J, with 13 bases between. Germline V gives CDR1 KGHSH, CDR2 LQKENI. The chain's CDR3 is CASSPPGSSGYNEQFF. CDR3 DNA: TGTGCCAGCTCACCACCGGGGTCCAGCGGGTACAATGAGCAGTTCTTC.

The gene calls are TRBV7-6 and TRBJ2-3, with 9 bases aligning to TRBD2. CDR3 length: 14 amino acids. Germline V gene data show CDR1 as SGHVS and CDR2 as FNYEAQ. The V segment lost 6 bases and the J segment 4 bases; nucleotides outside the gene matches: 5. The CDR3 coding sequence is TGTGCCAGCAGTACTAGCGGGTCCGCAGATACGCAGTATTTT. Its protein is CASSTSGSADTQYF. The full variable domain, its missing parts supplied by reference TRBV7-6 and TRBJ2-3, is GAGVSQSPRYKVTKRGQDVALRCDPISGHVSLYWYRQALGQGPEFLTYFNYEAQQDKSGLPNDRFSAERPEGSISTLTIQRTEQRDSAMYRCASSTSGSADTQYFGPGTRLTVL.

The V call is TRBV6-6, the J call TRBJ2-6; perhaps TRBD2 as D (6 bases). The V gene lost 5 bases and the J gene lost 0 bases, with 11 bases spanning the gap. This CDR3 region has 16 residues. Germline values: CDR1 MNHNY, CDR2 SVGAGI (reference sequence). DNA of the CDR3: TGTGCCAGCAGTACAAGAGCGGGCTCTGGGGCCAACGTCCTGACTTTC. The encoded protein is CASSTRAGSGANVLTF.

The chain has TRBV6-5 and TRBJ1-2; no clear D gene. The germline V gene encodes CDR1 MNHEY and CDR2 SVGAGI. CDR3 length: 14 amino acids. V dropped 5 bases and J dropped 4 bases, with 14 bases sitting between them. CDR3 protein: CASSDKSVVYGYTF. The CDR3 DNA follows: TGTGCCAGCAGTGACAAGTCAGTGGTCTATGGCTACACCTTC.

The rearrangement links TRBV5-1 to TRBJ2-3; tentatively, D is TRBD2 (6 bases). Trimming stripped 6 bases from V and 1 base from J, with 15 bases between. Germline CDR1 and CDR2: SGHRS and YFSETQ. The CDR3 has 15 residues. The CDR3 sequence is CASNLEGGGTDTQYF. CDR3 bases: TGCGCCAGCAATCTCGAAGGCGGGGGCACAGATACGCAGTATTTT. The entire variable domain, with the rest obtained from reference TRBV5-1 and TRBJ2-3, is as follows: KAGVTQTPRYLIKTRGQQVTLSCSPISGHRSVSWYQQTPGQGLQFLFEYFSETQRNKGNFPGRFSGRQFSNSRSEMNVSTLELGDSALYLCASNLEGGGTDTQYFGPGTRLTVL.

This clone was seen only a few times. CDR3: CASRLQGSGNQPQHF. DNA of the CDR3: TGTGCCAGCAGGTTACAGGGATCTGGCAATCAGCCCCAGCATTTT. This chain links TRBV2 with TRBJ1-5, with D possibly matching TRBD1 (6 bases). V lost 6 bases and J 2 bases, leaving 14 bases between the germline ends. Germline-derived CDR1 and CDR2 are SNHLY and FYNNEI. The CDR3 contains 15 residues.

The gene calls are TRBV19 and TRBJ2-5; 8 bases are a match to TRBD1. CDR1 and CDR2 from the germline V gene are LNHDA and SQIVND (reference sequence). V shed 3 bases and J 3 bases; nucleotides not matched to a gene: 6. CDR3 size: 15 residues. The CDR3 nucleotides are TGTGCCAGTAGTATTCAGGTGACAGGGGAAGAGACCCAGTACTTC. The encoded protein is CASSIQVTGEETQYF. The full variable domain, with the rest looked up from reference TRBV19 and TRBJ2-5, is DGGITQSPKYLFRKEGQNVTLSCEQNLNHDAMYWYRQDPGQGLRLIYYSQIVNDFQKGDIAEGYSVSREKKESFPLTVTSAQKNPTAFYLCASSIQVTGEETQYFGPGTRLLVL.

In nucleotides, the CDR3 is TGTGCCAGCCGACGAGGGGGTTGGACAGATACTAATGAAAAACTGTTTTTT. Translated, it gives CASRRGGWTDTNEKLFF. The chain recombines TRBV9 with TRBJ1-4; perhaps TRBD1 as D (6 bases). The CDR3 runs to 17 residues. V lost 7 bases to trimming and J lost 2 bases, with 21 bases between them. Per the germline V gene, CDR1 is SGDLS and CDR2 is YYNGEE.

The rearrangement uses TRBV25-1 and TRBJ1-3, with 7 bases matching TRBD1. Germline CDR1 MGHDK, CDR2 SYGVNS. The length of the CDR3 is 16 residues. With 1 base clipped from V and 2 bases from J, the junction kept 5 bases outside the gene matches. DNA for the CDR3: TGTGCCAGCAGTGAATTAGACAGGGAAGCTGGAAACACCATATATTTT. This sequence encodes CASSELDREAGNTIYF.

The gene calls are TRBV5-6 and TRBJ1-1; 8 bases agree with TRBD1. The trim removed 2 bases at V and 6 bases at J, leaving 6 bases unmatched. The CDR3 is made up of 14 amino acids. CDR1 is SGHDT, CDR2 YYEEEE, per germline. CDR3 protein: CASSFSPGGPEAFF. CDR3 bases: TGTGCCAGCAGCTTTTCCCCAGGGGGCCCTGAAGCTTTCTTT.

The chain couples TRBV14 to TRBJ2-1; maybe TRBD2 (6 bases). Per the germline V gene, CDR1 is SGHDN and CDR2 is FVKESK. CDR3 length equals 15 residues. V gave up 11 bases and J gave up 0 bases, with 17 bases separating them. CDR3 region: CASQGGKSSYNEQFF. In DNA form, the CDR3 reads TGTGCCTCCCAAGGCGGGAAGAGCTCCTACAATGAGCAGTTCTTC.

This clone has only a few counts. The genes are TRBV15 and TRBJ2-3, with TRBD2 matching over 9 bases. The CDR3 spans 15 residues. Germline assignment: CDR1 LNHNV and CDR2 YYDKDF (reference sequence). V lost 7 bases, J lost 4 bases, and 9 bases stayed unmatched. The CDR3: CATTPRGGSPDTQYF. The CDR3 DNA reads TGTGCCACCACCCCGCGGGGGGGGTCACCAGATACGCAGTATTTT.

The V call is TRBV5-1, the J call TRBJ2-3; 8 bases are a match to TRBD1. Germline CDR1 SGHRS, CDR2 YFSETQ. Trimming cost V 3 bases and J 2 bases; bases outside gene matches: 2. This CDR3 spans 14 amino acids. CDR3 protein: CASSWGQVTDTQYF. The CDR3 nucleotides are TGCGCCAGCAGCTGGGGACAGGTCACAGATACGCAGTATTTT.

This clone was observed once. The CDR3 nucleotides are TGTGCCAGCAGCCCACAGGGGGCTGACACTGAAGCTTTCTTT. Its protein product is CASSPQGADTEAFF. The rearrangement links TRBV7-3 to TRBJ1-1; TRBD1 aligns across 9 bases. Germline CDR1 reads SGHTA; CDR2 reads FQGTGA. J lost 3 bases, V lost 5 bases, and 4 bases had no gene match. The CDR3 is made up of 14 amino acids. The whole variable domain, filled in from reference TRBV7-3 and TRBJ1-1, reads GAGVSQTPSNKVTEKGKYVELRCDPISGHTALYWYRQSLGQGPEFLIYFQGTGAADDSGLPNDRFFAVRPEGSVSTLKIQRTERGDSAVYLCASSPQGADTEAFFGQGTRLTVV.

The V and J genes are TRBV5-1 and TRBJ2-5, with a weak D call TRBD1 (5 bases). The better agreement between TRBJ2-7 and the DNA end casts doubt on the J call. This CDR3 comprises 14 residues. Germline V lookup: CDR1 SGHRS, CDR2 YFSETQ. In DNA, the CDR3 is TGCGCCAGCAGCTCTGGACACGACTCCTACGAGCAGTACTTC. Its translation: CASSSGHDSYEQYF.

V is TRBV11-3 and J is TRBJ2-2, with TRBD2 matching over 7 bases. CDR3 length: 16 amino acids. Trimming cost V 1 base and J 6 bases; bases outside gene matches: 8. CDR1 is SGHNT and CDR2 is YENEEA in the germline V gene. The CDR3 DNA sequence: TGTGCCAGCAGCTTAGGGAGAGGCGGGAGCCCCGGGGAGCTGTTTTTT. Its translation: CASSLGRGGSPGELFF.

The V call is TRBV9, the J call TRBJ1-3; D remains ambiguous. Trimming left V 6 bases short and J 2 bases short, with 12 bases between. This CDR3 region has 14 residues. Germline-derived CDR1 and CDR2 are SGDLS and YYNGEE. The CDR3 DNA sequence: TGTGCCAGCAACCGGGGTGTGGCTGGAAACACCATATATTTT. This encodes CASNRGVAGNTIYF.

The genes are TRBV2 and TRBJ2-7, with 9 nucleotides matching TRBD2. The CDR3 contains 14 residues. J lost 2 bases, V lost 6 bases, and 5 bases had no gene match. The germline V gene encodes CDR1 SNHLY and CDR2 FYNNEI. As DNA, the CDR3 is TGTGCCAGCAGCGCGGGCGGGGGGGCCTACGAGCAGTACTTC. The encoded protein is CASSAGGGAYEQYF.